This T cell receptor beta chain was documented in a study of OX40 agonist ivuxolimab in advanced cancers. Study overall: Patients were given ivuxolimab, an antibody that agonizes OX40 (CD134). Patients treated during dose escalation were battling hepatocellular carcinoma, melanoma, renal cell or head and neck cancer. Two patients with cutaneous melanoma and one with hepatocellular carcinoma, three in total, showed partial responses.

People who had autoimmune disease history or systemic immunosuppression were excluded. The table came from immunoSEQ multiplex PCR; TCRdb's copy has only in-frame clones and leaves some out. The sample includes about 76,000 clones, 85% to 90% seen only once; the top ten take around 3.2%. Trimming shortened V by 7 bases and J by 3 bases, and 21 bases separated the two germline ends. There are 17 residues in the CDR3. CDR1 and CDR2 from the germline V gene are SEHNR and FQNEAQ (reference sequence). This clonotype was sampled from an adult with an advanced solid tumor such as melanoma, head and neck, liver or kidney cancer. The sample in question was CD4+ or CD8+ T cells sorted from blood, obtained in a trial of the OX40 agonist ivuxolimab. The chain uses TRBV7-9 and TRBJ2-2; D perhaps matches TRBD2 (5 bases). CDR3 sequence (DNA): TGTGCCAGCACCCCTGTTGGACCGGGAACATACACCGGGGAGCTGTTTTTT. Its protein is CASTPVGPGTYTGELFF.